The 28 T cell receptor beta chains in this list originate from one sample, sequenced in a study of T cells after yellow fever vaccination. TCRdb ran MiXCR on the 5' RACE reads and lists one entry per CDR3 protein. The profile shows some 350,000 distinct CDR3 sequences, more than 8.5% of them singletons. The sequences come from PBMCs, collected on the day of the first yellow fever vaccination. The receptors originated from a man between 18 and 29 years old who received the YFV17D yellow fever vaccine.

The gene calls are TRBV9 and TRBJ2-5; D might be TRBD2 (7 bases). Trimming pared 3 bases from V and 5 bases from J, leaving 8 bases between. This CDR3 comprises 12 residues. Germline-derived CDR1 and CDR2 are SGDLS and YYNGEE. CDR3 protein: CASSGGGETQYF. Here the CDR3 DNA reads TGTGCCAGCAGCGGGGGGGGCGAGACCCAGTACTTC.

In its sample, this clonotype was seen a few times. The chain has TRBV5-1 and TRBJ2-1, with 8 bases identical to TRBD2. The V gene's germline CDR1 is SGHRS and CDR2 YFSETQ. The CDR3 is made up of 15 amino acids. J gave up 8 bases and V 4 bases, and 11 bases lay outside the gene matches. The CDR3 is CASSDLAGSLDEQFF. CDR3 nucleotides: TGCGCCAGCAGCGACCTAGCGGGCTCTCTAGATGAGCAGTTCTTC.

There are many counts of this clonotype. This sequence joins TRBV3-1 and TRBJ2-2, with a weak D call TRBD2 (5 bases). This CDR3 has 14 residues. V was clipped by 4 bases and J by 4 bases, with 10 bases between them. From germline, CDR1 is LGHDT and CDR2 YNNKEL (reference sequence). CDR3 nucleotides: TGTGCCAGCAGCCTAACGGGGAGCACCGGGGAGCTGTTTTTT. Amino acid sequence: CASSLTGSTGELFF.

This clonotype turned up a few times. The V gene is TRBV6-2 or TRBV6-3, the J gene TRBJ1-1, with 8 bases aligning to TRBD1. V shed 6 bases and J 0 bases; nucleotides not matched to a gene: 3. The germline V gene encodes CDR1 MNHEY and CDR2 SVGEGT. The CDR3 has 14 residues. The CDR3 nucleotides read TGTGCCAGCAGGACCAGGGGGCTGAACACTGAAGCTTTCTTT. Translation: CASRTRGLNTEAFF.

This clonotype was counted a few times. The V call is TRBV20-1, the J call TRBJ2-3; 11 nucleotides line up with TRBD2. The CDR3 totals 14 residues. Unmatched junction bases numbered 6, after V lost 6 bases and J lost 4 bases. CDR1 DFQATT and CDR2 SNEGSKA come from the germline V gene (reference sequence). As DNA, the CDR3 is TGCAGTGCCCCGGTAGCGGGGGGGTCAGATACGCAGTATTTT. This translates into CSAPVAGGSDTQYF.

This clonotype has more than one count but fewer than ten. V is TRBV7-2 and J is TRBJ2-1; TRBD2 matches 12 bases. Per germline, CDR1 SGHTA and CDR2 FQGNSA. This CDR3 is built from 17 residues. J was trimmed by 7 bases and V by 3 bases; bases with no gene match: 10. CDR3 sequence reads: CASSFGRGLAGGNEQFF. CDR3 DNA sequence: TGTGCCAGCAGCTTCGGCCGCGGCCTAGCGGGGGGGAATGAGCAGTTCTTC. Full variable domain (missing parts from reference TRBV7-2 and TRBJ2-1): GAGVSQSPSNKVTEKGKDVELRCDPISGHTALYWYRQSLGQGLEFLIYFQGNSAPDKSGLPSDRFSAERTGGSVSTLTIQRTQQEDSAVYLCASSFGRGLAGGNEQFFGPGTRLTVL.

V is TRBV7-2 and J is TRBJ1-2; D remains unclear. This CDR3 region has 15 residues. Germline V lookup: CDR1 SGHTA, CDR2 FQGNSA. The germline V and J ends were trimmed by 3 bases and 4 bases, with 15 bases remaining between them. CDR3 DNA sequence: TGTGCCAGCAGCTTGAGTAGAGCCGCTAGCTATGGCTACACCTTC. This codes for CASSLSRAASYGYTF.

V usage is TRBV7-8 and J usage is TRBJ2-3; perhaps TRBD1 as D (5 bases). The germline V gene encodes CDR1 SGHVS and CDR2 FQNEAQ. Trimming pared 6 bases from V and 6 bases from J, leaving 13 bases between. The CDR3 extends over 13 amino acids. The CDR3 loop reads CASRNRFADTQYF. The CDR3 nucleotides are TGTGCCAGCAGGAACAGGTTCGCTGATACGCAGTATTTT.

This clonotype was counted only a few times. This rearrangement joins TRBV29-1 to TRBJ2-7; no firm D call. The CDR3 has 11 amino acids. Germline CDR1 is SQVTM and CDR2 is ANQGSEA. V was clipped by 4 bases and J by 6 bases, with 10 bases between them. The CDR3 reads CSVVDGREQYV. The CDR3 DNA follows: TGCAGCGTTGTGGACGGTCGCGAGCAGTACGTC.

In its sample, this clonotype was seen many times. CDR3 nucleotides: TGCGCCAGCAGCCAAGAGGCTAGCGGGGGGCCTGATACGCAGTATTTT. Translating it yields CASSQEASGGPDTQYF. V and J are TRBV4-1 and TRBJ2-3; 11 nucleotides line up with TRBD2. The length of the CDR3 is 16 residues. Germline values: CDR1 MGHRA, CDR2 YSYEKL. J lost 6 bases, V lost 0 bases, and 5 bases had no gene match.

CDR3 loop: CASSQVRQTGYTF. The CDR3, as DNA: TGTGCCAGCAGCCAAGTTCGGCAGACTGGCTACACCTTC. This rearrangement joins TRBV4-2 to TRBJ1-2; D is undetermined. The V gene lost 1 base and the J gene lost 7 bases, with 10 bases spanning the gap. The CDR3 spans 13 residues. The germline V gene encodes CDR1 LGHNA and CDR2 YNFKEQ.

With regard to this clonotype: Germline and junction disagree at one end, which may indicate a read error. The rearrangement links TRBV5-4 to TRBJ2-3; TRBD1 matches at 10 bases. The length of the CDR3 is 14 residues. In germline, CDR1 is SGHNT, CDR2 YYREEE (reference sequence). The CDR3 DNA reads TGCGCCAGCAGCCCGGGACAGGGGTCAGATACGCAGTATTTT. Protein product: CASSPGQGSDTQYF.

This clonotype was picked up a small number of times. The chain is built from TRBV11-3 and TRBJ2-2; D perhaps matches TRBD1 (7 bases). V gave up 2 bases and J gave up 4 bases, with 11 bases separating them. The CDR3 totals 15 residues. Germline assignment: CDR1 SGHNT and CDR2 YENEEA. The CDR3: CASSLQGGRTGELFF. CDR3 bases: TGTGCCAGCAGCTTACAGGGGGGACGCACCGGGGAGCTGTTTTTT.

This clonotype was seen a few times. The chain employs TRBV5-6 and TRBJ1-1; D not resolved. V lost 3 bases to trimming and J lost 5 bases, with 11 bases between them. This CDR3 contains 13 residues. Germline-derived CDR1 and CDR2 are SGHDT and YYEEEE. CDR3 sequence reads: CASSSGGATEAFF. CDR3 bases: TGTGCCAGCAGCTCAGGCGGCGCGACTGAAGCTTTCTTT.

The chain carries TRBV20-1 and TRBJ2-7; weak D call: TRBD1 (7 bases). CDR1 and CDR2 (germline): DFQATT, SNEGSKA (reference sequence). This CDR3 has 14 residues. Trimming shortened V by 1 base and J by 6 bases, and 16 bases separated the two germline ends. Here the CDR3 reads CSARVSGGGLEQYF. Written as DNA, the CDR3 is TGCAGTGCTAGAGTGTCAGGGGGAGGACTCGAGCAGTACTTC.

This clonotype was seen a few times. This chain connects TRBV5-1 to TRBJ2-2; unclear D gene. The germline V gene has CDR1 SGHRS and CDR2 YFSETQ. The CDR3 has 14 amino acids. Deletions cut 0 bases from V and 8 bases from J, with 11 bases between. The CDR3 bases are TGCGCCAGCAGCTTGGCCCAAATCCAGGGGGAGCTGTTTTTT. Translating it yields CASSLAQIQGELFF.

The chain uses TRBV6-5 and TRBJ1-2; TRBD1 might be the D (6 bases). CDR3 size: 15 residues. V lost 2 bases and J 4 bases, leaving 14 bases between the germline ends. The germline gives CDR1 MNHEY, CDR2 SVGAGI. For the CDR3, the DNA is TGTGCCAGCAGTTACACCGTACAGGGAAGCTATGGCTACACCTTC. It translates to CASSYTVQGSYGYTF.

V and J are TRBV6-1 and TRBJ1-5, with TRBD1 matching 8 bases. The CDR3 is made up of 13 amino acids. Germline CDR1 and CDR2: MNHNS and SASEGT. V shed 7 bases and J 5 bases; nucleotides not matched to a gene: 4. The CDR3 DNA reads as TGTGCCAGCACCCAGACAGGGGATCAGCCCCAGCATTTT. Its protein is CASTQTGDQPQHF.

The table lists this clonotype with a few counts. V and J are TRBV9 and TRBJ1-3; no reliable D call. The V and J ends lost 0 bases and 0 bases respectively, with 10 bases between them. Germline V gene lookup returns CDR1 SGDLS and CDR2 YYNGEE. The CDR3 consists of 16 residues. In DNA form, the CDR3 reads TGTGCCAGCAGCGTAGACCCCTCCAGCTCTGGAAACACCATATATTTT. Protein sequence: CASSVDPSSSGNTIYF.

This chain uses TRBV7-9 with TRBJ2-5; 8 nucleotides align to TRBD2. Trimming at V came to 5 bases and at J to 2 bases, leaving 7 bases not matched to a gene. Germline loops: CDR1 SEHNR, CDR2 FQNEAQ (reference sequence). The CDR3 is made up of 15 amino acids. CDR3 residues: CASSPGAGGQETQYF. The CDR3 region has the DNA TGTGCCAGCAGCCCGGGGGCGGGGGGACAAGAGACCCAGTACTTC. Supplemented by reference TRBV7-9 and TRBJ2-5, the full variable domain reads DTGVSQNPRHKITKRGQNVTFRCDPISEHNRLYWYRQTLGQGPEFLTYFQNEAQLEKSRLLSDRFSAERPKGSFSTLEIQRTEQGDSAMYLCASSPGAGGQETQYFGPGTRLLVL.

The chain links TRBV5-1 to TRBJ1-6; 8 bases agree with TRBD1. CDR3 length: 16 residues. The germline gives CDR1 SGHRS, CDR2 YFSETQ. Trimming cost V 1 base and J 7 bases; bases outside gene matches: 7. In nucleotides, the CDR3 is TGCGCCAGCAGCTTGACGACAGGGGAAGGGAATTCACCCCTCCACTTT. Translated: CASSLTTGEGNSPLHF.

This clonotype was counted at least ten times. The gene calls are TRBV10-3 and TRBJ2-7; 11 bases are a match to TRBD1. The V and J ends lost 4 bases and 5 bases, in that order; junction bases with no gene match: 4. The CDR3 loop spans 14 amino acids. Per the germline V gene, CDR1 is ENHRY and CDR2 is SYGVKD. CDR3 residues: CAISGGQGANEQYV. CDR3 nucleotides: TGTGCCATCAGTGGAGGACAGGGGGCAAACGAGCAGTACGTC.

Of note for this clonotype: The junction departs from germline at one end; a sequencing error may be responsible. The chain recombines TRBV20-1 with TRBJ2-1; 10 nucleotides agree with TRBD2. Germline values: CDR1 DFQATT, CDR2 SNEGSKA (reference sequence). CDR3 length: 16 residues. Here the CDR3 DNA reads TGCTGTGCTAGAGTTAGCGGGGGGTTGTCCTACAATGAGCAGTTCTTC. This encodes CCARVSGGLSYNEQFF.

The chain uses TRBV3-1 and TRBJ1-2; no firm D call. Germline CDR1 LGHDT, CDR2 YNNKEL (reference sequence). Trimming removed 1 base at V and 4 bases at J, with 7 bases between. The CDR3 is made up of 13 amino acids. The CDR3 is CASSQAQVYGYTF. Written as DNA, the CDR3 is TGTGCCAGCAGCCAAGCTCAGGTCTATGGCTACACCTTC.

This clonotype was observed at least ten times. The chain employs TRBV7-9 and TRBJ2-2, with D unclear. V lost 4 bases, J lost 0 bases, and 3 bases lay in between. Germline V gene lookup returns CDR1 SEHNR and CDR2 FQNEAQ (reference sequence). The CDR3 consists of 13 residues. The CDR3 DNA is TGTGCCAGCAGCTCGCCGAACACCGGGGAGCTGTTTTTT. This encodes CASSSPNTGELFF.

V and J are TRBV7-3 and TRBJ2-1; 7 nucleotides agree with TRBD1. V shed 5 bases and J 6 bases; nucleotides not matched to a gene: 4. This CDR3 spans 13 amino acids. The germline V gene encodes CDR1 SGHTA and CDR2 FQGTGA. CDR3: CASSPGTVNEQFF. CDR3 DNA sequence: TGTGCCAGCAGCCCAGGGACAGTCAATGAGCAGTTCTTC.

This clonotype has a handful of counts. The chain joins TRBV5-4 to TRBJ2-1; D may match TRBD1 or TRBD2 (6 bases each). V gave up 4 bases and J gave up 9 bases, with 20 bases separating them. CDR1 and CDR2 from the germline V gene are SGHNT and YYREEE (reference sequence). The CDR3 spans 15 residues. The CDR3, as DNA: TGTGCCAGCAGCGGGGGGACACCGGGGCTTGGTGAGCAGTTCTTC. This translates into CASSGGTPGLGEQFF.

This chain connects TRBV19 to TRBJ2-7; 9 nucleotides agree with TRBD1. The CDR3 length is 13 residues. Germline loops: CDR1 LNHDA, CDR2 SQIVND (reference sequence). With 11 bases clipped from V and 6 bases from J, the junction kept 11 bases outside the gene matches. The chain's CDR3 is CAGLGDRVSEQYF. The DNA for the CDR3 is TGTGCCGGCCTGGGGGACAGGGTATCCGAGCAGTACTTC.